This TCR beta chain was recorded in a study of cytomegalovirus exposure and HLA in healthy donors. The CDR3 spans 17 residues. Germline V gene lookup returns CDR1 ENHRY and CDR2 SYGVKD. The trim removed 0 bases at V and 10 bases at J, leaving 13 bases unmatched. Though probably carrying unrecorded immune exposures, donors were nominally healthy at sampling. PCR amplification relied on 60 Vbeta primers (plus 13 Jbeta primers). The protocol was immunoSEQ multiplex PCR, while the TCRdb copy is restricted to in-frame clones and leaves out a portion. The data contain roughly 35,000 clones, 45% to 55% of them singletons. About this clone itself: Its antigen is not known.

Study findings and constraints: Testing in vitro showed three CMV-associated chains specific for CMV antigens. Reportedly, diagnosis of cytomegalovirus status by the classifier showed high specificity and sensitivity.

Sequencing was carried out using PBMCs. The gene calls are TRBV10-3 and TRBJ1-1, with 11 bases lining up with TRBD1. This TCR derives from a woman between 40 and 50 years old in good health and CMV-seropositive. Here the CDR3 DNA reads TGTGCCATCAGTGAGTCCCTTAAAAGGACAGGGGGCGCCGGAGCTTTCTTT. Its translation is CAISESLKRTGGAGAFF.